This paragraph reports one T cell receptor beta chain. The entry originates in a study of blood T cell repertoires in COVID-19. This CDR3 is built from 14 residues. V lost 6 bases to trimming and J lost 4 bases; unmatched junction nucleotides: 8. Per the germline V gene, CDR1 is MGHDK and CDR2 is SYGVNS. While infection was still active, Seattle patients were enrolled and then followed longitudinally. Original processing notes: Nucleated cell number was recorded as an estimate derived from reference gene primer amplification. TCRdb's table, derived via immunoSEQ multiplex PCR, lists solely in-frame clones and lacks some. V, J and clone size are taken as reported in that table, and D and trimming were inferred from the DNA itself. The sample yields more than 150,000 clones, more than 75% seen once.

Sequencing was done on a sample of peripheral blood. This sequence originates from a man in his fifties or sixties with COVID-19, enrolled during active disease. This chain links TRBV25-1 with TRBJ2-5; 7 nucleotides match TRBD2. The CDR3 DNA is TGTGCCAGCAGCCGAATGGGGGGGATAGAGACCCAGTACTTC. Protein: CASSRMGGIETQYF.